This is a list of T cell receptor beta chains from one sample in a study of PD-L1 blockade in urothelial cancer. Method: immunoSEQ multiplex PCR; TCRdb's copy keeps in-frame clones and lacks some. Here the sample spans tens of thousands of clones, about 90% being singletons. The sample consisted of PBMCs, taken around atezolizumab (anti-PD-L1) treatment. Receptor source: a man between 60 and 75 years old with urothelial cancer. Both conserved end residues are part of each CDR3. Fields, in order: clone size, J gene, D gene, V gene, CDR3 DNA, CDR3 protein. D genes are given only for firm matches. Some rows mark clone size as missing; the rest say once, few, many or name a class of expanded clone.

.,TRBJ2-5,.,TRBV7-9,TGTGCCAGCATATCTAAATCCAAAGAGACCCAGTACTTC,CASISKSKETQYF
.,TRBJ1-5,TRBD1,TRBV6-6,TGTGCCAGCAGCCATGGGACAGGTGATCAGCCCCAGCATTTT,CASSHGTGDQPQHF
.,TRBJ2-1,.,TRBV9,TGTGCCAGCAGCGTAGAGGCAGGGGTGGGCAATGAGCAGTTCTTC,CASSVEAGVGNEQFF
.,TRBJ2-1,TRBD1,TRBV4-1,TGCGCCAGCAGCCAGGACACAGGGGGGAGCTCCTACAATGAGCAGTTCTTC,CASSQDTGGSSYNEQFF
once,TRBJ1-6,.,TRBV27,TGTGCCAGCAGTCCCGAGGGCCAGGTTGGTAATTCACCCCTCCACTTT,CASSPEGQVGNSPLHF
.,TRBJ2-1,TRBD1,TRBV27,TGTGTCAGCAGGCGGACAGGGACCCATGAGCAGTTCTTC,CVSRRTGTHEQFF
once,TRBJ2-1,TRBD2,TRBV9,TGTGCCAGCAGCCCGGGGGGGGGCCTCTCCTACAATGAGCAGTTCTTC,CASSPGGGLSYNEQFF
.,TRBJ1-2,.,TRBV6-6,TGTGCCAGCAACCCATTTCAGAGCTCGAGCGCAGGGTACACCTTC,CASNPFQSSSAGYTF
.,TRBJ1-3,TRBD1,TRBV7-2,TGTGCCAGCAGCCGACAGGGGGATATAGGGGGAAACACCATATATTTT,CASSRQGDIGGNTIYF
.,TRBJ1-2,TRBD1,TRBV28,TGTGCCAGCAGTGACCGGGACAGGGACTATGGCTACACCTTC,CASSDRDRDYGYTF
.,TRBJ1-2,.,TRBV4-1,TGCGCCAGCAGCCAAGAGGGAAGACAGGCCCGTTGGGGCTACACCTTC,CASSQEGRQARWGYTF
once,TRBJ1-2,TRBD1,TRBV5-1,TGCGCCAGCAGCTTGGTCGGGACAGTACCCTATGGCTACACCTTC,CASSLVGTVPYGYTF
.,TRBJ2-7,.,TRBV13,TGTGCCAGCAGCTTAGCACTTCTCCGGGAGCAGTACTTC,CASSLALLREQYF
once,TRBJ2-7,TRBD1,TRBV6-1,TGTGCCAGCACTCGGGACAGGGATACTGAGCAGTACTTC,CASTRDRDTEQYF
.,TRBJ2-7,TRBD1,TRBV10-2,TGCGCCAGCAGTGAGGGTTGGGGACAGGTCACCTACGAGCAGTACTTC,CASSEGWGQVTYEQYF
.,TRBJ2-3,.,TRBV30,TGTGCCTGGAGTGTAGGCAAGGGGGGGCCAATCACAGATACGCAGTATTTT,CAWSVGKGGPITDTQYF
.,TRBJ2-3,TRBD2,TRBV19,TGTGCCAGTAGTCCCCTTAGGACTAGCGGGCCCTCAGATACGCAGTATTTT,CASSPLRTSGPSDTQYF
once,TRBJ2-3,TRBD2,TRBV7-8,TGTGCCAGCAGCTTGGGGACTAGCAGGGATACGCAGTATTTT,CASSLGTSRDTQYF
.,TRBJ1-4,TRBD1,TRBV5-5,TGTGCCAGCAACATTGGGACAGTGCTAAAAAATGAAAAACTGTTTTTT,CASNIGTVLKNEKLFF
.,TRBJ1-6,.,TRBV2,TGTGCCAGCAGTGCGGATGGGCCGCCCAATTCACCCCTCCACTTT,CASSADGPPNSPLHF
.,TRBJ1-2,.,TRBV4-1,TGCGCCAGCAGCCAAGATCAGCGCGAAAACTATGGCTACACCTTC,CASSQDQRENYGYTF
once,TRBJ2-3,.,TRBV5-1,TGCGCCAGCAGGGATTCGGGGGTTAGCACAGATACGCAGTATTTT,CASRDSGVSTDTQYF
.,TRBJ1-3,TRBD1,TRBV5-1,TGCGCCAGCAGCTTGGACAGGGGGCAGAACACCATATATTTT,CASSLDRGQNTIYF
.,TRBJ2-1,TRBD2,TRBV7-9,TGTGCCAGCAGCTTACTAGCGGGGGCGGGGAATGAGCAGTTCTTC,CASSLLAGAGNEQFF
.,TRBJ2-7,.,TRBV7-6,TGTGCCAGCAGCTCCCAGGGAAGCTACGAGCAGTACTTC,CASSSQGSYEQYF
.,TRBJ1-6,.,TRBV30,TGTGCCTGGAGGTCTCAGTCCCTTTCACCCCTCCACTTT,CAWRSQSLSPLHF
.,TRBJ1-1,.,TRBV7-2,TGTGCCAGCAGCTTGGTTATTGAGGACACTGAAGCTTTCTTT,CASSLVIEDTEAFF
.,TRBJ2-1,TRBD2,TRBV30,TGTGCCTGGAGTAACCTAGCGGGGCCCTACAATGAGCAGTTCTTC,CAWSNLAGPYNEQFF
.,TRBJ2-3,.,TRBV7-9,TGTGCCAGCAGCCCCCCGACACGAACTAGCACAGATACGCAGTATTTT,CASSPPTRTSTDTQYF
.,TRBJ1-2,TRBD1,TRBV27,TGTGCCAGCAGGGACAGGGTCTATGGCTACACCTTC,CASRDRVYGYTF
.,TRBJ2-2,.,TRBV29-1,TGCAGCGTTGAGAGGACAGTGAACACCGGGGAGCTGTTTTTT,CSVERTVNTGELFF
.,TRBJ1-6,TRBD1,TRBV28,TGTGCCAGCAGACCCGGGACAGAAAATTCACCCCTCCACTTT,CASRPGTENSPLHF
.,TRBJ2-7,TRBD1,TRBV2,TGTGCCAGCAGTGCCCGGACAGGGGGCGCCTACGAGCAGTACTTC,CASSARTGGAYEQYF
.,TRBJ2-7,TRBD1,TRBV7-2,TGTGCCAGCAGCTTAGCTGCGACAGGGGGCTACGAGCAGTACTTC,CASSLAATGGYEQYF
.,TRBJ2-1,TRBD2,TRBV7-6,TGTGCCAGCACCTTGGCGGGGGGGCCGGGCGATGAGCAGTTCTTC,CASTLAGGPGDEQFF
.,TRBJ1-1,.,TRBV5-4,TGTGCCAGCAGCTTGACAGGGTTAATGAACACTGAAGCTTTCTTT,CASSLTGLMNTEAFF
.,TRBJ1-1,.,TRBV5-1,TGCGCCAGCAGCCTCCCGGGAGGGGCCGCTGAAGCTTTCTTT,CASSLPGGAAEAFF
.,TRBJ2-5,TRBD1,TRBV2,TGTGCCAGCAGGGCAGACAGGGTGGAGACCCAGTACTTC,CASRADRVETQYF
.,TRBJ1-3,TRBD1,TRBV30,TGTGCCTGTATACGGACAGGGTTGGGAAACACCATATATTTT,CACIRTGLGNTIYF
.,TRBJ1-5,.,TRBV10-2,TGCGCCAGCAGCTACAGTGACCGTAATCAGCCCCAGCATTTT,CASSYSDRNQPQHF